The 18 T cell receptor beta chains listed next were all sequenced from one sample in a study of blood T cell repertoires in COVID-19. Assay used: immunoSEQ multiplex PCR; TCRdb lists only in-frame clones, some missing. Of 250,000 or so clones in the sample, approximately 90% were seen once. The sequencing input was PBMCs or T cells enriched from blood (not recorded which). The source is a man aged 40-50 years who had recovered from COVID-19.

The chain uses TRBV12-5 and TRBJ2-1; D is uncertain. The germline CDR1 and CDR2 sequences are LGHNT and FRNRAP. Trimming left V 0 bases short and J 8 bases short, with 11 bases between. The length of the CDR3 is 14 residues. The CDR3 sequence: CASGLVEVVDEQFF. The DNA of the CDR3 is TGTGCTAGTGGTTTGGTAGAGGTGGTGGATGAGCAGTTCTTC.

J is TRBJ2-1 and V is TRBV3-1 (or the pseudogene TRBV3-2); D might be TRBD1 (5 bases). This CDR3 is built from 15 residues. In germline, CDR1 is LGHDT, CDR2 YNNKEL (reference sequence). With 4 bases removed from V and 9 bases from J, the gap between germline ends came to 19 bases. CDR3 loop: CASSPSIGLRGEQFF. The DNA for the CDR3 is TGTGCCAGCAGCCCGTCTATAGGGCTAAGGGGTGAGCAGTTCTTC.

This chain connects TRBV18 to TRBJ1-4, with D hard to call. Between the trimmed V and J ends, which lost 3 bases and 2 bases, there was a span of 16 bases. This CDR3 has 17 residues. Germline-derived CDR1 and CDR2 are KGHSH and LQKENI. DNA of the CDR3: TGTGCCAGCTCACCCGATGGTGGCGGCGCGACTAATGAAAAACTGTTTTTT. It specifies CASSPDGGGATNEKLFF.

The rearrangement links TRBV6-2 or TRBV6-3 to TRBJ1-5, with D uncertain. CDR3 length: 13 amino acids. Germline V gene lookup returns CDR1 MNHEY and CDR2 SVGEGT. The V and J ends lost 5 bases and 3 bases respectively, with 8 bases between them. CDR3 nucleotides: TGTGCCAGCAGTATAGACTTCAATCAGCCCCAGCATTTT. It is translated as CASSIDFNQPQHF.

V and J are TRBV3-1 (or the pseudogene TRBV3-2) and TRBJ2-3; D perhaps matches TRBD1 (5 bases). The CDR3 is made up of 15 amino acids. Deletions cut 1 base from V and 6 bases from J, with 14 bases between. Germline lookup yields CDR1 LGHDT and CDR2 YNNKEL (reference sequence). CDR3 in amino acids: CASSQVFSGADTQYF. The CDR3 coding sequence is TGTGCCAGCAGCCAAGTATTCTCTGGGGCGGATACGCAGTATTTT.

This clone was seen once. The gene calls are TRBV11-3 and TRBJ1-2; 7 nucleotides align to TRBD1. The germline V gene encodes CDR1 SGHNT and CDR2 YENEEA. The CDR3 totals 13 residues. Trimming at V came to 5 bases and at J to 2 bases, leaving 2 bases not matched to a gene. CDR3 nucleotide sequence: TGTGCCAGCAGCCCGGGACAGAACTATGGCTACACCTTC. As protein: CASSPGQNYGYTF.

The CDR3 DNA follows: TGTGCCAGCAGCTATAGGCAGGGGCTGAACACTGAAGCTTTCTTT. Its protein is CASSYRQGLNTEAFF. The chain has TRBV7-2 and TRBJ1-1; D may be TRBD1 (6 bases). The CDR3 contains 15 residues. The V end lost 4 bases, the J end lost 0 bases, and 12 bases lay between the germline ends. From germline, CDR1 is SGHTA and CDR2 FQGNSA. Drawing the rest from reference TRBV7-2 and TRBJ1-1, the complete variable domain is GAGVSQSPSNKVTEKGKDVELRCDPISGHTALYWYRQSLGQGLEFLIYFQGNSAPDKSGLPSDRFSAERTGGSVSTLTIQRTQQEDSAVYLCASSYRQGLNTEAFFGQGTRLTVV.

V gene TRBV19 combines with J gene TRBJ1-1, with D possibly TRBD1 on 5 matching bases. V gave up 3 bases and J gave up 3 bases, with 11 bases separating them. Per the germline V gene, CDR1 is LNHDA and CDR2 is SQIVND (reference sequence). CDR3 size: 14 residues. The CDR3 nucleotides read TGTGCCAGTAGTATTATAGGGGCTGACACTGAAGCTTTCTTT. It codes for CASSIIGADTEAFF.

V is TRBV5-8 and J is TRBJ2-1; TRBD2 aligns across 8 bases. This CDR3 has 17 amino acids. The V gene end was trimmed by 1 base and the J gene end by 3 bases; junction bases not matched to a gene: 9. The germline V gene encodes CDR1 SGHTS and CDR2 YDEGEE. The CDR3 DNA follows: TGTGCCAGCAGCTTGACCCCCGGGACTAGTGGCTACAATGAGCAGTTCTTC. It yields the protein CASSLTPGTSGYNEQFF.

The chain links TRBV5-1 to TRBJ2-1; D might be TRBD1 (5 bases). In germline, CDR1 is SGHRS, CDR2 YFSETQ. V lost 0 bases and J 3 bases, leaving 10 bases between the germline ends. The CDR3 runs to 15 residues. CDR3 loop: CASSLAGSHYNEQFF. CDR3 nucleotides: TGCGCCAGCAGCTTGGCAGGGTCCCACTACAATGAGCAGTTCTTC.

The chain couples TRBV6-4 to TRBJ2-2, with D perhaps matching TRBD1 (6 bases). CDR3 length: 13 amino acids. Trimming stripped 6 bases from V and 5 bases from J, with 10 bases between. CDR1 MRHNA and CDR2 SNTAGT come from the germline V gene. CDR3 coding DNA: TGTGCCAGCAGAACCACAGGGACCGGGGAGCTGTTTTTT. Its translation is CASRTTGTGELFF.

The sample holds many counts of this clone. The V gene is TRBV19, the J gene TRBJ1-3; D not certain. CDR1 and CDR2 from the germline V gene are LNHDA and SQIVND (reference sequence). Trimming shortened V by 6 bases and J by 1 base, and 10 bases separated the two germline ends. CDR3 length: 14 amino acids. This CDR3 reads CASRFGGSGNTIYF. The CDR3 DNA is TGTGCCAGTAGATTTGGCGGATCTGGAAACACCATATATTTT.

V is TRBV7-3 and J is TRBJ2-3, with 7 bases matching TRBD1. Looked up from germline, CDR1 is SGHTA and CDR2 is FQGTGA. Trimming at V came to 2 bases and at J to 2 bases, leaving 7 bases not matched to a gene. The CDR3 contains 16 residues. The chain's CDR3 is CASSLRSRGLTDTQYF. The CDR3 DNA is TGTGCCAGCAGCTTACGGTCGAGGGGGCTCACAGATACGCAGTATTTT.

The gene calls are TRBV18 and TRBJ2-5, with 7 bases fitting TRBD1. V lost 5 bases and J lost 3; bases outside the gene matches: 6. The CDR3 has 14 amino acids. From germline, CDR1 is KGHSH and CDR2 LQKENI. CDR3 residues: CASSVTGSKETQYF. The CDR3 nucleotides are TGTGCCAGCTCAGTGACAGGGAGTAAAGAGACCCAGTACTTC.

Only a few counts were recorded for this clone. This chain joins TRBV7-3 and TRBJ2-1; possible D gene TRBD2, 7 bases. CDR3 size: 14 residues. Per germline, CDR1 SGHTA and CDR2 FQGTGA. V lost 5 bases to trimming and J lost 5 bases, with 13 bases between them. The CDR3 sequence is CASSLAGANNEQFF. The CDR3 DNA follows: TGTGCCAGCAGCCTCGCGGGGGCCAACAATGAGCAGTTCTTC.

J is TRBJ2-3 and V is TRBV6-1; 12 nucleotides line up with TRBD2. This CDR3 contains 17 residues. V shed 4 bases, J shed 4 bases, and the junction held 9 bases outside the gene matches. Germline-derived CDR1 and CDR2 are MNHNS and SASEGT. This CDR3 reads CASSARLLAGGPDTQYF. The CDR3 nucleotides read TGTGCCAGCAGTGCGCGACTACTAGCGGGGGGCCCAGATACGCAGTATTTT.

V gene TRBV9 combines with J gene TRBJ1-1; 7 nucleotides line up with TRBD1. Germline V CDR1 and CDR2: SGDLS, YYNGEE. V lost 0 bases and J lost 0; bases outside the gene matches: 8. The CDR3 runs 17 residues. The CDR3 DNA is TGTGCCAGCAGCGTAGCTCAATTTGGGACAGTGAACACTGAAGCTTTCTTT. It encodes CASSVAQFGTVNTEAFF.

This chain connects TRBV6-5 to TRBJ1-2; D possibly corresponds to TRBD1 (5 bases). Germline V lookup: CDR1 MNHEY, CDR2 SVGAGI. V shed 2 bases and J shed 6 bases, with 13 bases lying between them. This CDR3 is 14 amino acids long. CDR3 DNA sequence: TGTGCCAGCAGTTACCGGACACAAGCAGATGGCTACACCTTC. Amino acid sequence: CASSYRTQADGYTF.